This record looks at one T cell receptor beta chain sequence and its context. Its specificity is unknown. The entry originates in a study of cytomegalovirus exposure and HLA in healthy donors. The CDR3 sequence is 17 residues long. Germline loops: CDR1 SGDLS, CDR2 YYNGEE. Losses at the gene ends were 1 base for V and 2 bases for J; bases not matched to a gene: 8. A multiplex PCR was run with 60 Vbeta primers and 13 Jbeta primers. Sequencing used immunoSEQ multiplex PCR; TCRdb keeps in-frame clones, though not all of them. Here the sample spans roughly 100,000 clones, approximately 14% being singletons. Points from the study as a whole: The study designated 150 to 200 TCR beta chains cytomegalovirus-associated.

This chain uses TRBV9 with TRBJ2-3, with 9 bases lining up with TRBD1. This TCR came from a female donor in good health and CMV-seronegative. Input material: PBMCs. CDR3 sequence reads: CASSVPGQGNPTDTQYF. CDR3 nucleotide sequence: TGTGCCAGCAGCGTACCGGGACAGGGTAATCCCACAGATACGCAGTATTTT. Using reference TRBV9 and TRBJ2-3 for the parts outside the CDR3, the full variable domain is DSGVTQTPKHLITATGQRVTLRCSPRSGDLSVYWYQQSLDQGLQFLIQYYNGEERAKGNILERFSAQQFPDLHSELNLSSLELGDSALYFCASSVPGQGNPTDTQYFGPGTRLTVL.